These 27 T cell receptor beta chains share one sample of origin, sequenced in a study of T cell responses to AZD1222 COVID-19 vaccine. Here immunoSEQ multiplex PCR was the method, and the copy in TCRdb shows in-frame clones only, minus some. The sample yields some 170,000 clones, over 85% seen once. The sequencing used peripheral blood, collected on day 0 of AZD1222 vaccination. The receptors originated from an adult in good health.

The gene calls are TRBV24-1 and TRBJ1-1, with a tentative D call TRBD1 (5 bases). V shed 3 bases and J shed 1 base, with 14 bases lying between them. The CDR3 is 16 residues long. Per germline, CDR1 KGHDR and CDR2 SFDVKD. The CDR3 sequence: CATSDEGRVRNTEAFF. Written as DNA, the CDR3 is TGTGCCACCAGTGATGAGGGGCGTGTACGGAACACTGAAGCTTTCTTT.

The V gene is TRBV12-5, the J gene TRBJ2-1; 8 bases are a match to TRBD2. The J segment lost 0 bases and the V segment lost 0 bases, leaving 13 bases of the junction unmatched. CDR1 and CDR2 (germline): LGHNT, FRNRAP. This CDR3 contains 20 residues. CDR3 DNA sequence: TGTGCTAGTGGTTTGGTAGGGACCGCCATAGCGGGAAACTCCTACAATGAGCAGTTCTTC. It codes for CASGLVGTAIAGNSYNEQFF. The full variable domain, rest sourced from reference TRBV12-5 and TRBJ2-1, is DARVTQTPRHKVTEMGQEVTMRCQPILGHNTVFWYRQTMMQGLELLAYFRNRAPLDDSGMPKDRFSAEMPDATLATLKIQPSEPRDSAVYFCASGLVGTAIAGNSYNEQFFGPGTRLTVL.

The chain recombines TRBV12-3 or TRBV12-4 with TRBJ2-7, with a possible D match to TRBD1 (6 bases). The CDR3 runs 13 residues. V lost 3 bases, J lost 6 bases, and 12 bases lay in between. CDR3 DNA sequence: TGTGCCAGCAGTTTCAAAGTGGGGGCCGAGCAGTACTTC. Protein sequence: CASSFKVGAEQYF.

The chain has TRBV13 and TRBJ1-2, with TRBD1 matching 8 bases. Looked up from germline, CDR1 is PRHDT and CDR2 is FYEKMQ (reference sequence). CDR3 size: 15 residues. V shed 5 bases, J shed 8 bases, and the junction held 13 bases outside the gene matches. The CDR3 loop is CASSHWTGRELGYTF. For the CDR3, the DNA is TGTGCCAGCAGCCACTGGACAGGGAGGGAACTGGGCTACACCTTC.

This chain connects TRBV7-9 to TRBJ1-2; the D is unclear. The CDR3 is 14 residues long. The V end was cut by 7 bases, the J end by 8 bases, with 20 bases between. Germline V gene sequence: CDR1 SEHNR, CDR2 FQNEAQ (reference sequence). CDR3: CASTPRQPDVGYTF. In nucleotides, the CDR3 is TGTGCCAGCACCCCCCGGCAGCCCGACGTGGGCTACACCTTC.

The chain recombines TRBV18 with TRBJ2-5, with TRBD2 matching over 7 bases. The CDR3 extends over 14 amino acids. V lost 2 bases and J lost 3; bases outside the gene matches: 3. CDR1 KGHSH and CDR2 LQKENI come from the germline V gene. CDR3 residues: CASSPALAEETQYF. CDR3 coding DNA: TGTGCCAGCTCACCAGCGCTAGCGGAAGAGACCCAGTACTTC.

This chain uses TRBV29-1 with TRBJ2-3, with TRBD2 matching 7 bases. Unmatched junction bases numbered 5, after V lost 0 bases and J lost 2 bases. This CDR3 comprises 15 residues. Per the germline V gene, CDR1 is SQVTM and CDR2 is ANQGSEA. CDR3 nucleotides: TGCAGCGTTGAAGATACGGGACTACTCACAGATACGCAGTATTTT. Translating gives CSVEDTGLLTDTQYF.

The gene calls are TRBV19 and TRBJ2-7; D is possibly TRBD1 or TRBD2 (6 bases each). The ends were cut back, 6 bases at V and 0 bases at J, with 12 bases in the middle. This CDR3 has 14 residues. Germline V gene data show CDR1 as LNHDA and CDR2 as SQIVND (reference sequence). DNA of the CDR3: TGTGCCAGTAGCGCGGGACACAGCTCCTACGAGCAGTACTTC. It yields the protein CASSAGHSSYEQYF.

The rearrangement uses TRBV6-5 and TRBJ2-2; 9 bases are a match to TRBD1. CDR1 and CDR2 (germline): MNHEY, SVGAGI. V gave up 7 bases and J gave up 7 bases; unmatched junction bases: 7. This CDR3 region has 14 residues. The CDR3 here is CASTLQGAVGELFF. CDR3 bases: TGTGCCAGCACTTTACAGGGGGCGGTCGGGGAGCTGTTTTTT.

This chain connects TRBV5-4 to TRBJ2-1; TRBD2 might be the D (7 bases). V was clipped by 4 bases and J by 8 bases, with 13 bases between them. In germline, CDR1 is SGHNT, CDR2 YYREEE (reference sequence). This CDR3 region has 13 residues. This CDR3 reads CASSLRGAHEQFF. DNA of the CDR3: TGTGCCAGCAGCCTACGGGGGGCGCATGAGCAGTTCTTC.

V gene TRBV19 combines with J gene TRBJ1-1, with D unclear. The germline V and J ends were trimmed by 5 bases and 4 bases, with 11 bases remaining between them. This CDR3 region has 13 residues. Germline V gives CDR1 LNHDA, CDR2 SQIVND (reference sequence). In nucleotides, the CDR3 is TGTGCCAGTAGTGCCACCTGGGTCACTGAAGCTTTCTTT. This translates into CASSATWVTEAFF.

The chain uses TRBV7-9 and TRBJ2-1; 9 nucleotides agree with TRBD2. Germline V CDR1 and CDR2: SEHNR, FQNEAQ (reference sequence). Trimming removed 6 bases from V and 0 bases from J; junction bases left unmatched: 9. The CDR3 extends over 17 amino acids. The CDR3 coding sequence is TGTGCCAGCAGTTTGGGACTAGCCTGGAGCTCCTACAATGAGCAGTTCTTC. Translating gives CASSLGLAWSSYNEQFF.

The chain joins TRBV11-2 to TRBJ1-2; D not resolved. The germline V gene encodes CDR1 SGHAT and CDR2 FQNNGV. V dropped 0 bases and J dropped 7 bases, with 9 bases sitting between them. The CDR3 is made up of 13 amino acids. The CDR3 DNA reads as TGTGCCAGCAGCTTAGATTTGGGAGGTGGCTACACCTTC. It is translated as CASSLDLGGGYTF.

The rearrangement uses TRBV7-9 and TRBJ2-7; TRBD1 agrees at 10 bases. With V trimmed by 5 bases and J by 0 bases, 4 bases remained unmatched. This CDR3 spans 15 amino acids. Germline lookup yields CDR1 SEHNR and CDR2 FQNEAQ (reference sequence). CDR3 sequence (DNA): TGTGCCAGCAGCCCGTGGGACAGGGGCTCCTACGAGCAGTACTTC. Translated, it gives CASSPWDRGSYEQYF.

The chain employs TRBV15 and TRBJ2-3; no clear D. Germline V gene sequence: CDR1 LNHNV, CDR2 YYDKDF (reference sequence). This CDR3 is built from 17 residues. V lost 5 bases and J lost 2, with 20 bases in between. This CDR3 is CATSPNARETPTDTQYF. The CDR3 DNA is TGTGCCACCAGCCCCAACGCCAGAGAAACCCCCACAGATACGCAGTATTTT.

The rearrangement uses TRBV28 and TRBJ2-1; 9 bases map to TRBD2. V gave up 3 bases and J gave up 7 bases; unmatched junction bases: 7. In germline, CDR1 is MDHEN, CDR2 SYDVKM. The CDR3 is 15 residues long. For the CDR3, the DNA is TGTGCCAGCAGTTTTTGGCGGGAGGGGGGGAATGAGCAGTTCTTC. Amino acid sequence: CASSFWREGGNEQFF.

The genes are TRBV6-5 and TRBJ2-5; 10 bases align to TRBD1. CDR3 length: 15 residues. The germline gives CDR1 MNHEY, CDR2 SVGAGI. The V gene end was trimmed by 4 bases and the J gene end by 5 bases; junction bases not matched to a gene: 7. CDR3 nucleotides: TGTGCCAGCAGTTCCGGACAGGGGGGTTGGGAGACCCAGTACTTC. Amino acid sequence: CASSSGQGGWETQYF.

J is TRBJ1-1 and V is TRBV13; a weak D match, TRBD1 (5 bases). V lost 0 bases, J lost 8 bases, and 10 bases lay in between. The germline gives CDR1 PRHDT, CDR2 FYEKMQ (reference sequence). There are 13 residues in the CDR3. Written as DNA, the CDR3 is TGTGCCAGCAGCTTAGGCGGGGCAGGAGAAGCTTTCTTT. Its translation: CASSLGGAGEAFF.

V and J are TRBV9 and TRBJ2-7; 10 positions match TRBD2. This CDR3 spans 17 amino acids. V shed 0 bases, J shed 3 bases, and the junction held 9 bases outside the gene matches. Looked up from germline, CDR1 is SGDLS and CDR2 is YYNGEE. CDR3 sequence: CASSVGQGSGRSYEQYF. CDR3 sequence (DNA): TGTGCCAGCAGCGTAGGTCAGGGTAGCGGGAGGAGCTACGAGCAGTACTTC.

The CDR3 DNA reads TGCGCCAGCAGCTACCTCCCGCAAGGGGGCATCACTGAAGCTTTCTTT. It encodes CASSYLPQGGITEAFF. The chain couples TRBV5-1 to TRBJ1-1; TRBD1 matches 7 bases. This CDR3 is built from 16 residues. The ends lost 3 bases at V and 4 bases at J; junction bases unmatched: 12. Germline V gene lookup returns CDR1 SGHRS and CDR2 YFSETQ.

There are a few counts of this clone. CDR3 protein: CSVESSGSRYNEQFF. The CDR3 DNA reads TGCAGCGTTGAATCTAGCGGGAGTCGCTACAATGAGCAGTTCTTC. The chain carries TRBV29-1 and TRBJ2-1, with 10 positions matching TRBD2. This CDR3 comprises 15 residues. Looked up from germline, CDR1 is SQVTM and CDR2 is ANQGSEA. With V trimmed by 2 bases and J by 3 bases, 4 bases remained unmatched.

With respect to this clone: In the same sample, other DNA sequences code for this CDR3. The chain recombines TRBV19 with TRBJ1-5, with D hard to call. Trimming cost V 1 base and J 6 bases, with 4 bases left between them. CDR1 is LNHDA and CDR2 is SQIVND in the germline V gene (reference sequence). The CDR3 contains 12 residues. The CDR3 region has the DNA TGTGCCAGTAGTATAGGGAGTCAGCCCCAGCATTTT. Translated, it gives CASSIGSQPQHF.

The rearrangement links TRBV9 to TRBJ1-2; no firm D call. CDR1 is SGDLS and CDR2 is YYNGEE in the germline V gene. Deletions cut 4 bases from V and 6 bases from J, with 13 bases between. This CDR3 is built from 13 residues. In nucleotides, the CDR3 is TGTGCCAGCAGCCCTGGGGATCTCCATGGCTACACCTTC. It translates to CASSPGDLHGYTF.

CDR3 region: CASRLLAGGLGEQFF. The CDR3 DNA reads as TGTGCCAGCAGACTACTAGCGGGAGGGCTTGGTGAGCAGTTCTTC. The genes are TRBV6-5 and TRBJ2-1, with TRBD2 matching over 13 bases. The CDR3 contains 15 residues. Germline values: CDR1 MNHEY, CDR2 SVGAGI. J gave up 9 bases and V 6 bases, and 8 bases lay outside the gene matches.

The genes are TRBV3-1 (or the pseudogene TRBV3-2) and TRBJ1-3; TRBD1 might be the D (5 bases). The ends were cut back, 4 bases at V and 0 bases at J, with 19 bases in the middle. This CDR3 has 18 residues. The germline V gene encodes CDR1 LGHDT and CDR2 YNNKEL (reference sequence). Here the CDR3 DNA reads TGTGCCAGCAGCCCGCCCAACCGATCAGGGAACTCTGGAAACACCATATATTTT. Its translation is CASSPPNRSGNSGNTIYF.

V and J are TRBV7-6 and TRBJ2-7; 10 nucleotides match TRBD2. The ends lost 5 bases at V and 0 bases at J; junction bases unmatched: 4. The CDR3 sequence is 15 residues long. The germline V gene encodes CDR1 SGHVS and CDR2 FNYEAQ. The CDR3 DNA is TGTGCCAGCAGCCTAGGGACTAGCGTCTCCTACGAGCAGTACTTC. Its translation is CASSLGTSVSYEQYF.

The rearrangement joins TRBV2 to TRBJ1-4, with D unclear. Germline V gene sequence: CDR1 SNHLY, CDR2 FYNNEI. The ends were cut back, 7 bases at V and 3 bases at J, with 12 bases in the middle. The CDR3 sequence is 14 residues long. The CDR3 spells CASILDMANEKLFF. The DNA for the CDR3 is TGTGCCAGCATTCTAGACATGGCTAATGAAAAACTGTTTTTT. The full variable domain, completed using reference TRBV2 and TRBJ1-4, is EPEVTQTPSHQVTQMGQEVILRCVPISNHLYFYWYRQILGQKVEFLVSFYNNEISEKSEIFDDQFSVERPDGSNFTLKIRSTKLEDSAMYFCASILDMANEKLFFGSGTQLSVL.